The rows below give T cell receptor beta chains drawn from one sample of a study of T cells in Graves' hyperthyroidism and ophthalmopathy. TCRdb reprocessed the multiplex PCR reads via MiXCR and lists one record per CDR3 protein. The sample consists of tens of thousands of distinct CDR3 sequences, less than 45% of them appearing once. The specimen sequenced was blood. These receptor sequences come from a young woman with Graves' hyperthyroidism. The CDR3 runs from the conserved cysteine through the conserved F or W. Fields, in order: clone size, V gene, CDR3 length, CDR3 protein. Only part of the rows carry a size: once, few, many, or a class if the clone is expanded.

clone size: .; V gene: TRBV19; CDR3 length: 15; CDR3 protein: CASSVLLGVTDTQYF
clone size: few; V gene: TRBV18; CDR3 length: 19; CDR3 protein: CASSHRAGQGVYGANVLTF
clone size: many; V gene: TRBV19; CDR3 length: 14; CDR3 protein: CASSRRDNNEKLFF
clone size: .; V gene: TRBV7-3; CDR3 length: 17; CDR3 protein: CASSLPTDSLGTDTQYF
clone size: .; V gene: TRBV20-1; CDR3 length: 15; CDR3 protein: CSALGLAGVVDEQFF
clone size: .; V gene: TRBV11-2; CDR3 length: 13; CDR3 protein: CASSPPGTGTQYF
clone size: .; V gene: TRBV20-1; CDR3 length: 18; CDR3 protein: CSARDKWNRNTGANVLTF
clone size: medium-sized; V gene: TRBV10-3; CDR3 length: 14; CDR3 protein: CAISPPGGPNEQFF
clone size: many; V gene: TRBV6-5; CDR3 length: 15; CDR3 protein: CASSPRQPTHNVLTF
clone size: few; V gene: TRBV29-1; CDR3 length: 16; CDR3 protein: CSVLPLGGRIPDTQYF
clone size: .; V gene: TRBV2; CDR3 length: 14; CDR3 protein: CASRPGQRADEQHF
clone size: medium-sized; V gene: TRBV2; CDR3 length: 16; CDR3 protein: CASRNRTSGRDNEQFF
clone size: many; V gene: TRBV9; CDR3 length: 16; CDR3 protein: CASSLRDRQAGDTQYF
clone size: many; V gene: TRBV11-3; CDR3 length: 14; CDR3 protein: CASSLGAMSTEAFF
clone size: many; V gene: TRBV20-1; CDR3 length: 17; CDR3 protein: CSARGRAGGHINQPQHF
clone size: .; V gene: TRBV7-3; CDR3 length: 14; CDR3 protein: CASSVASGGNIQYF
clone size: .; V gene: TRBV28; CDR3 length: 16; CDR3 protein: CASSAGEQVSYNEQFF
clone size: .; V gene: TRBV15; CDR3 length: 14; CDR3 protein: CATSLLAGTGELFF
clone size: medium-sized; V gene: TRBV2; CDR3 length: 13; CDR3 protein: CASNNWDRGKLFF
clone size: many; V gene: TRBV4-1; CDR3 length: 14; CDR3 protein: CASSQPRAHYEQYF
clone size: few; V gene: TRBV7-3; CDR3 length: 19; CDR3 protein: CASSPRFRSGSGSTDTQYF
clone size: .; V gene: TRBV11-2; CDR3 length: 12; CDR3 protein: CAGSLESETQYF
clone size: .; V gene: TRBV4-1; CDR3 length: 15; CDR3 protein: CASGATGNPQETQYF
clone size: .; V gene: TRBV20-1; CDR3 length: 14; CDR3 protein: CSARGRTGNTEAFF
clone size: .; V gene: TRBV5-4; CDR3 length: 13; CDR3 protein: CASSLYDNYGYTF
clone size: .; V gene: TRBV10-2; CDR3 length: 15; CDR3 protein: CASSPRDRDFYGYTF
clone size: many; V gene: TRBV6-6; CDR3 length: 15; CDR3 protein: CASSYSDRVRDEQFF
clone size: .; V gene: TRBV28; CDR3 length: 12; CDR3 protein: CASSRLHYGYTF
clone size: .; V gene: TRBV6-1; CDR3 length: 15; CDR3 protein: CAGSERGTGVETQYF
clone size: medium-sized; V gene: TRBV15; CDR3 length: 18; CDR3 protein: CATSRSGIGGADQETQYF